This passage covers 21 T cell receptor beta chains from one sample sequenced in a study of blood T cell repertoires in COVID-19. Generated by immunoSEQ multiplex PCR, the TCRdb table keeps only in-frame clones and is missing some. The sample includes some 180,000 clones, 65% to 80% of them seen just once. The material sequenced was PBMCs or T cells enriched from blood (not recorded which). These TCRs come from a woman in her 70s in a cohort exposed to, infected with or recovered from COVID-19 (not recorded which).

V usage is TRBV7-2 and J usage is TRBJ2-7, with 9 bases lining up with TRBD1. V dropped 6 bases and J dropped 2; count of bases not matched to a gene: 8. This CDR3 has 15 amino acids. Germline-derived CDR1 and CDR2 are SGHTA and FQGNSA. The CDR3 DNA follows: TGTGCCAGCAGGCTACAAGGACAGGGGACCTACGAGCAGTACTTC. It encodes CASRLQGQGTYEQYF.

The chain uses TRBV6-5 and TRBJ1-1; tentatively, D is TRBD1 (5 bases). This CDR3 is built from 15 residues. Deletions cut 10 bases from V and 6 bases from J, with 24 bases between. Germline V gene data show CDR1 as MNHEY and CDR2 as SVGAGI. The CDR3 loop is CATQGGSAGFAEAFF. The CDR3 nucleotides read TGTGCCACCCAGGGTGGGTCCGCGGGATTCGCTGAAGCTTTCTTT.

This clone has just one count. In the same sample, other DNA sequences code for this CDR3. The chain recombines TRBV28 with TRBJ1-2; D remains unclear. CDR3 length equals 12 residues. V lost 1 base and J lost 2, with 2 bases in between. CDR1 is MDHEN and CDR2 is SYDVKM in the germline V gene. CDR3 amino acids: CASSLSNYGYTF. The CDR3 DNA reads TGTGCCAGCAGTTTATCAAACTATGGCTACACCTTC.

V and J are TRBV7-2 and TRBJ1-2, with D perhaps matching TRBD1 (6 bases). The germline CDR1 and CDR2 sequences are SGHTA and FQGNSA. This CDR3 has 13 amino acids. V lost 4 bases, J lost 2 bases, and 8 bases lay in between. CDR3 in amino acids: CASSSGQNYGYTF. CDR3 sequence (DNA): TGTGCCAGCAGCTCGGGACAAAACTATGGCTACACCTTC.

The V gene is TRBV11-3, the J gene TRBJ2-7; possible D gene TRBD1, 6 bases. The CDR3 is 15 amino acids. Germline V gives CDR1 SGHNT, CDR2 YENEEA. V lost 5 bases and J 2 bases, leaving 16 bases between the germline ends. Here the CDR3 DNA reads TGTGCCAGCAGCAAAACCAGGGGATCAGCCTACGAGCAGTACTTC. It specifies CASSKTRGSAYEQYF.

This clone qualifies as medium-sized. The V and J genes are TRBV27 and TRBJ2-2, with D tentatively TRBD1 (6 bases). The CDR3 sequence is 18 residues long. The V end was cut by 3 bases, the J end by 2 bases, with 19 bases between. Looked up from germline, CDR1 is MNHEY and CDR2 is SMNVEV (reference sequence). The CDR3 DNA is TGTGCCAGCAGTTTGAAAGGGCACGGGACACTTAACACCGGGGAGCTGTTTTTT. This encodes CASSLKGHGTLNTGELFF.

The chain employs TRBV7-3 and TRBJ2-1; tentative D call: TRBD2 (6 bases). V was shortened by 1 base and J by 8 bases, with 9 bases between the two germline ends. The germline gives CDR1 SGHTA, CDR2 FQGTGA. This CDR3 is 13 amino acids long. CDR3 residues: CASSLMRDHEQFF. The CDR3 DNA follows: TGTGCCAGCAGCTTAATGCGGGATCATGAGCAGTTCTTC.

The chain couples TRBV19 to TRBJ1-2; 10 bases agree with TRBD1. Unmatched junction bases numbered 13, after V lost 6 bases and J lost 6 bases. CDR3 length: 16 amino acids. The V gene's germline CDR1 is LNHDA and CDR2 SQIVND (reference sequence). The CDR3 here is CASRRSGTGDLHGYTF. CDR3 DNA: TGTGCCAGTAGGCGAAGCGGGACAGGGGATTTACATGGCTACACCTTC.

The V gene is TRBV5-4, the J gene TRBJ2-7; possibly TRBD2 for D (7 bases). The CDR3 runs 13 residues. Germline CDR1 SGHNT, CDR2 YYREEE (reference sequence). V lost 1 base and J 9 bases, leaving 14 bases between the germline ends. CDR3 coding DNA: TGTGCCAGCAGCTTGAGAGGGGGGGGGATGCAGTACTTC. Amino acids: CASSLRGGGMQYF.

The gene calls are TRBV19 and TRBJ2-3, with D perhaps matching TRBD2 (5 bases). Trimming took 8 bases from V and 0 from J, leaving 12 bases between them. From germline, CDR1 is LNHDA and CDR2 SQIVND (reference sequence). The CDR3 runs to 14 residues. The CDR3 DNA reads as TGTGCCAGTTCCCTTAGCGCCAGCACAGATACGCAGTATTTT. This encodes CASSLSASTDTQYF. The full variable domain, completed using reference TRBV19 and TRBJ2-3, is DGGITQSPKYLFRKEGQNVTLSCEQNLNHDAMYWYRQDPGQGLRLIYYSQIVNDFQKGDIAEGYSVSREKKESFPLTVTSAQKNPTAFYLCASSLSASTDTQYFGPGTRLTVL.

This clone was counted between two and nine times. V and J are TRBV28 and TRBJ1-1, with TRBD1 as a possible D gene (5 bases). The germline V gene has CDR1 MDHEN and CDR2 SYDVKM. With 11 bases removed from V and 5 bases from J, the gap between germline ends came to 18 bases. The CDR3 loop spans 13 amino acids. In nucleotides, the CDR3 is TGTGCCGGGGGGTCTCTGACAGAGACTGAAGCTTTCTTT. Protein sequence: CAGGSLTETEAFF.

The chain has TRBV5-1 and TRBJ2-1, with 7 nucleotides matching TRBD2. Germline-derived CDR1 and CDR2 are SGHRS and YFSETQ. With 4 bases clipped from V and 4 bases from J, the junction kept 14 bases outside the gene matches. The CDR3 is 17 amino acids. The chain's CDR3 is CASSPRQTSALYNEQFF. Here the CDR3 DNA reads TGCGCCAGCAGCCCGCGGCAAACTAGCGCGCTTTACAATGAGCAGTTCTTC.

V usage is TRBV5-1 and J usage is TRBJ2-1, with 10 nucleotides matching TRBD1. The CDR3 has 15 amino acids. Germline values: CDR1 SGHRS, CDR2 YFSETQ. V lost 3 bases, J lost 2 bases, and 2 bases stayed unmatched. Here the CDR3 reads CASSYGTGAYNEQFF. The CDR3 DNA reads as TGCGCCAGCAGCTACGGGACAGGGGCCTACAATGAGCAGTTCTTC.

The CDR3 DNA reads TGTGCCAGCAGCTTAGTTCGGGGTTCGATAGAGACCCAGTACTTC. It encodes CASSLVRGSIETQYF. The chain couples TRBV7-9 to TRBJ2-5, with a weak D call TRBD2 (5 bases). The CDR3 covers 15 residues. The germline V and J ends were trimmed by 1 base and 4 bases, with 13 bases remaining between them. The germline gives CDR1 SEHNR, CDR2 FQNEAQ (reference sequence).

CDR3 in amino acids: CASSLVTLLTNEQFF. For the CDR3, the DNA is TGTGCCAGCAGTTTGGTGACTCTCCTCACCAATGAGCAGTTCTTC. V gene TRBV28 combines with J gene TRBJ2-1; D is unclear. Germline V gene sequence: CDR1 MDHEN, CDR2 SYDVKM. This CDR3 region has 15 residues. V was trimmed by 3 bases and J by 6 bases, leaving 15 bases between them.

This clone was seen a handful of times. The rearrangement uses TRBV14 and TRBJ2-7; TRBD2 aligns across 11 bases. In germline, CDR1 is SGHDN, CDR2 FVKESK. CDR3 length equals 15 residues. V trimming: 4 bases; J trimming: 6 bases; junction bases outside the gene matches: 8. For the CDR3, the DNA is TGTGCCAGCAGCCTACGACTAGCGGGATCGGGCGAGCAGTACTTC. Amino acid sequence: CASSLRLAGSGEQYF.

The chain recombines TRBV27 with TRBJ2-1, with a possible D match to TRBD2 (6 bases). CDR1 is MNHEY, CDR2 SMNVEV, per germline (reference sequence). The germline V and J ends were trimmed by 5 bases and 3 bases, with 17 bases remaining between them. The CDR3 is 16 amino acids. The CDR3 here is CASSPLLANYYNEQFF. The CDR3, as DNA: TGTGCCAGCAGTCCCCTCCTAGCGAACTACTACAATGAGCAGTTCTTC.

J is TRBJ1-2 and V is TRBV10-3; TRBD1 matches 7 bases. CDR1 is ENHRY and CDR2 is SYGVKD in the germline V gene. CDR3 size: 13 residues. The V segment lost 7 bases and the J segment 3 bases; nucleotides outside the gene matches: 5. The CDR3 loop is CAITLGTDYGYTF. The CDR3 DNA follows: TGTGCCATCACCCTCGGGACAGACTATGGCTACACCTTC.

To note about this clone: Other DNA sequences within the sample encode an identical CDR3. The CDR3 is CASSLGGGQETQYF. CDR3 nucleotide sequence: TGCGCCAGCAGCTTGGGAGGGGGCCAAGAGACCCAGTACTTC. This chain links TRBV5-1 with TRBJ2-5; weak D call: TRBD1 (6 bases). The CDR3 length is 14 residues. Germline CDR1 is SGHRS and CDR2 is YFSETQ. Trimming pared 0 bases from V and 1 base from J, leaving 7 bases between.

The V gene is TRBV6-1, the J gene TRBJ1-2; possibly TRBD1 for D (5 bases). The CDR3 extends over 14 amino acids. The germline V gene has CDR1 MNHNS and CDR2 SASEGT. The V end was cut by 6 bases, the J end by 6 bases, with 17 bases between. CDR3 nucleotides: TGTGCCAGCAGCCCCCAAGGGCGGGGGAATGGCTACACCTTC. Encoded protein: CASSPQGRGNGYTF.

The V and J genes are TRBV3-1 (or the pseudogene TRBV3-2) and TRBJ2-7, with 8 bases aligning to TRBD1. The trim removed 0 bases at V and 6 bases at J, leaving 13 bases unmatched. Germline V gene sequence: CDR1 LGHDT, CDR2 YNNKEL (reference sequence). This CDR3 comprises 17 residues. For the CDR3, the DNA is TGTGCCAGCAGCCAAGATAGTGGAGACAGGGGTGACGGCGAGCAGTACTTC. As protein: CASSQDSGDRGDGEQYF.